This passage covers 29 T cell receptor beta chains from one sample sequenced in a study of shared clonotypes between healthy human individuals. Sequencing was performed with immunoSEQ multiplex PCR; in TCRdb, only in-frame clones are kept and a portion is missing. The table shows 2,100,000 or so clones, with nearly 97% occurring only once. Source material: naive CD4+ T cells sorted from blood. Subset described: CD45RA+ positively selected. Receptors originate from a young man in good health.

The chain links TRBV5-1 to TRBJ2-3; TRBD1 is a possible D gene (6 bases). The ends were cut back, 0 bases at V and 5 bases at J, with 16 bases in the middle. Germline V CDR1 and CDR2: SGHRS, YFSETQ. The CDR3 spans 16 residues. This CDR3 reads CASSLARGRGQDTQYF. DNA for the CDR3: TGCGCCAGCAGCTTGGCAAGGGGCAGGGGCCAAGATACGCAGTATTTT. The complete variable domain, with remaining parts taken from reference TRBV5-1 and TRBJ2-3, reads KAGVTQTPRYLIKTRGQQVTLSCSPISGHRSVSWYQQTPGQGLQFLFEYFSETQRNKGNFPGRFSGRQFSNSRSEMNVSTLELGDSALYLCASSLARGRGQDTQYFGPGTRLTVL.

J is TRBJ1-6 and V is TRBV5-8; 7 bases line up with TRBD1. With V trimmed by 3 bases and J by 0 bases, 3 bases remained unmatched. This CDR3 spans 16 amino acids. Per the germline V gene, CDR1 is SGHTS and CDR2 is YDEGEE. For the CDR3, the DNA is TGTGCCAGCAGCTCGACAGGGAGCTCCTATAATTCACCCCTCCACTTT. It specifies CASSSTGSSYNSPLHF.

As for this clone: Other DNA sequences in the same sample also yield this CDR3. The V gene is TRBV18, the J gene TRBJ2-5; 12 nucleotides align to TRBD2. The CDR3 is 16 amino acids. Germline loops: CDR1 KGHSH, CDR2 LQKENI. J was trimmed by 2 bases and V by 3 bases; bases with no gene match: 4. DNA of the CDR3: TGTGCCAGCTCACCGTCCCTAGCGGGGGGGCAAGAGACCCAGTACTTC. Its protein product is CASSPSLAGGQETQYF.

As to this clone: At the DNA level, this CDR3 is encoded by other sequences in the same sample as well. The genes are TRBV9 and TRBJ2-5; tentatively, D is TRBD1 (6 bases). Deletions cut 0 bases from V and 5 bases from J, with 11 bases between. This CDR3 is built from 14 residues. The V gene's germline CDR1 is SGDLS and CDR2 YYNGEE. The CDR3 here is CASSVGGRGETQYF. The DNA for the CDR3 is TGTGCCAGCAGCGTAGGGGGGCGAGGGGAGACCCAGTACTTC.

This rearrangement joins TRBV4-3 to TRBJ1-1; D gene uncertain. V lost 0 bases to trimming and J lost 1 base, with 6 bases between them. The CDR3 loop spans 14 amino acids. Germline V gives CDR1 LGHNA, CDR2 YSLEER. CDR3 sequence (DNA): TGCGCCAGCAGCCAAGAATGGCAGAACACTGAAGCTTTCTTT. Its translation is CASSQEWQNTEAFF.

V and J are TRBV6-5 and TRBJ2-7; 7 bases map to TRBD2. The germline CDR1 and CDR2 sequences are MNHEY and SVGAGI. The ends lost 6 bases at V and 4 bases at J; junction bases unmatched: 6. There are 13 residues in the CDR3. This chain's CDR3 is CASSLAVNYEQYF. DNA of the CDR3: TGTGCCAGCAGCCTAGCGGTAAATTACGAGCAGTACTTC.

This chain connects TRBV29-1 to TRBJ1-3; D is undetermined. In germline, CDR1 is SQVTM, CDR2 ANQGSEA. The CDR3 totals 11 residues. Between the trimmed V and J ends, which lost 7 bases and 4 bases, there was a span of 8 bases. The CDR3 sequence is CSGATGNTIYF. The CDR3 region has the DNA TGCAGCGGCGCCACAGGAAACACCATATATTTT.

This clone was recorded only once. The chain employs TRBV5-6 and TRBJ1-1; a weak D match, TRBD1 (6 bases). The CDR3 sequence is 13 residues long. Germline V gene sequence: CDR1 SGHDT, CDR2 YYEEEE. Between the trimmed V and J ends, which lost 0 bases and 12 bases, there was a span of 15 bases. CDR3 DNA: TGTGCCAGCAGCTTGGGAGGCGGGACAAGAACTTTCTTT. Its translation: CASSLGGGTRTFF. The full variable domain, with the rest looked up from reference TRBV5-6 and TRBJ1-1, is DAGVTQSPTHLIKTRGQQVTLRCSPKSGHDTVSWYQQALGQGPQFIFQYYEEEERQRGNFPDRFSGHQFPNYSSELNVNALLLGDSALYLCASSLGGGTRTFFGQGTRLTVV.

On this clone itself: Other DNA sequences from this sample encode an identical CDR3 as well. The chain combines TRBV6-1 with TRBJ2-2; D not certain. Germline values: CDR1 MNHNS, CDR2 SASEGT. The CDR3 has 13 amino acids. Trimming left V 7 bases short and J 3 bases short, with 9 bases between. CDR3 residues: CASTPLDTGELFF. Here the CDR3 DNA reads TGTGCCAGCACTCCACTCGACACCGGGGAGCTGTTTTTT.

This clone has only one observation. The chain has TRBV12-5 and TRBJ1-2, with D maybe TRBD1 (5 bases). The length of the CDR3 is 17 residues. V shed 1 base and J shed 6 bases, with 21 bases lying between them. Germline assignment: CDR1 LGHNT and CDR2 FRNRAP. The DNA for the CDR3 is TGTGCTAGTGGTTTGGGAGAATTGGGAGGGGTGGCTAATGGCTACACCTTC. Translation: CASGLGELGGVANGYTF.

The count of this clone is one. The rearrangement joins TRBV6-5 to TRBJ2-3; D is possibly TRBD1 or TRBD2 (5 bases each). Trimming stripped 5 bases from V and 0 bases from J, with 12 bases between. The CDR3 is 15 amino acids. The germline CDR1 and CDR2 sequences are MNHEY and SVGAGI. The CDR3 nucleotides read TGTGCCAGCAGTCCGGGACGGCTTAGCACAGATACGCAGTATTTT. It codes for CASSPGRLSTDTQYF.

This chain links TRBV30 with TRBJ2-2; TRBD1 aligns across 10 bases. Looked up from germline, CDR1 is GTSNPN and CDR2 is SVGIG (reference sequence). The CDR3 runs 14 residues. V gave up 5 bases and J gave up 5 bases; unmatched junction bases: 5. Here the CDR3 reads CAWRDRGKTGELFF. Written as DNA, the CDR3 is TGTGCCTGGCGGGACAGGGGAAAAACCGGGGAGCTGTTTTTT. Full variable domain (outside the CDR3, taken from reference TRBV30 and TRBJ2-2): SQTIHQWPATLVQPVGSPLSLECTVEGTSNPNLYWYRQAAGRGLQLLFYSVGIGQISSEVPQNLSASRPQDRQFILSSKKLLLSDSGFYLCAWRDRGKTGELFFGEGSRLTVL.

The chain carries TRBV5-1 and TRBJ2-1; TRBD1 is a possible D gene (5 bases). Trimming took 2 bases from V and 4 from J, leaving 13 bases between them. Germline CDR1 is SGHRS and CDR2 is YFSETQ. The CDR3 extends over 15 amino acids. The CDR3 DNA reads TGCGCCAGCAGCTTTACCGATGGGGCTTACAATGAGCAGTTCTTC. It codes for CASSFTDGAYNEQFF.

As concerns this clone: Other DNA sequences from this sample encode an identical CDR3 as well. The chain recombines TRBV6-5 with TRBJ1-2; TRBD1 matches at 8 bases. Looked up from germline, CDR1 is MNHEY and CDR2 is SVGAGI. This CDR3 is 14 amino acids long. The ends lost 5 bases at V and 2 bases at J; junction bases unmatched: 4. The CDR3 spells CASSRTGINYGYTF. CDR3 nucleotide sequence: TGTGCCAGCAGTAGGACAGGGATCAACTATGGCTACACCTTC.

There are a few counts of this clone. This chain joins TRBV7-9 and TRBJ1-6, with a weak D call TRBD1 (5 bases). Per the germline V gene, CDR1 is SEHNR and CDR2 is FQNEAQ (reference sequence). The CDR3 loop spans 14 amino acids. V was cut by 1 base and J by 11 bases, with 12 bases left in between. The CDR3 coding sequence is TGTGCCAGCAGCTTAGGGGGGAACAATCCACCCCTCCACTTT. Translated: CASSLGGNNPPLHF. The entire variable domain, with the rest obtained from reference TRBV7-9 and TRBJ1-6, is as follows: DTGVSQNPRHKITKRGQNVTFRCDPISEHNRLYWYRQTLGQGPEFLTYFQNEAQLEKSRLLSDRFSAERPKGSFSTLEIQRTEQGDSAMYLCASSLGGNNPPLHFGNGTRLTVT.

This clone was seen once. V gene TRBV28 combines with J gene TRBJ2-1; 10 positions match TRBD2. The CDR3 loop spans 15 amino acids. With V trimmed by 5 bases and J by 4 bases, 5 bases remained unmatched. Germline V lookup: CDR1 MDHEN, CDR2 SYDVKM. The CDR3 DNA reads as TGTGCCAGCAGTACCTCACTAGCGGGGTACAATGAGCAGTTCTTC. Amino acid sequence: CASSTSLAGYNEQFF.

Here the CDR3 reads CAISAGTGAGYTF. The CDR3, as DNA: TGTGCCATCAGCGCCGGGACAGGGGCTGGCTACACCTTC. The chain joins TRBV10-3 to TRBJ1-2; the match to TRBD1 covers 10 bases. The CDR3 runs 13 residues. V shed 6 bases, J shed 7 bases, and the junction held 5 bases outside the gene matches. Germline CDR1 is ENHRY and CDR2 is SYGVKD.

CDR3 in DNA: TGTGCCAGCAGAGGGACAGGGGGGACATTTAATGAAAAACTGTTTTTT. It encodes CASRGTGGTFNEKLFF. This chain joins TRBV27 and TRBJ1-4; 11 nucleotides align to TRBD1. V shed 6 bases and J 4 bases; nucleotides not matched to a gene: 7. Per germline, CDR1 MNHEY and CDR2 SMNVEV (reference sequence). The CDR3 extends over 16 amino acids.

This chain links TRBV2 with TRBJ2-3; 9 positions agree with TRBD2. The CDR3 is made up of 15 amino acids. Germline assignment: CDR1 SNHLY and CDR2 FYNNEI. Germline trimming cut 7 bases from V and 4 bases from J; bases unmatched to any gene: 9. The chain's CDR3 is CASKWGGGAADTQYF. CDR3 in DNA: TGTGCCAGCAAATGGGGCGGGGGGGCCGCAGATACGCAGTATTTT.

As regards this clone: Germline and junction disagree at one end, which may indicate a read error. The rearrangement links TRBV7-7 to TRBJ2-2; 9 nucleotides align to TRBD1. CDR1 and CDR2 from the germline V gene are SSHAT and FNYEAQ (reference sequence). There are 16 residues in the CDR3. CDR3 amino acids: CASSPGQGPNTGELFF. The CDR3 DNA sequence: TGTGCTAGCAGCCCCGGACAGGGGCCTAACACCGGGGAGCTGTTTTTT.

CDR3: CASSETRFLDTQYF. The CDR3 DNA is TGTGCCAGCAGTGAAACTAGGTTCTTAGATACGCAGTATTTT. This chain joins TRBV6-1 and TRBJ2-3; D might be TRBD2 (5 bases). Between the trimmed V and J ends, which lost 2 bases and 5 bases, there was a span of 11 bases. The CDR3 has 14 amino acids. The germline gives CDR1 MNHNS, CDR2 SASEGT.

J is TRBJ2-7 and V is TRBV10-3; D unresolved. This CDR3 has 13 amino acids. The germline V gene encodes CDR1 ENHRY and CDR2 SYGVKD. The germline V and J ends were trimmed by 6 bases and 3 bases, with 12 bases remaining between them. CDR3 residues: CAISFKWDYEQYF. CDR3 coding DNA: TGTGCCATCAGCTTTAAATGGGACTACGAGCAGTACTTC.

The CDR3 DNA reads as TGTGCCAGCACCCTACGTAGGGGTCAGCCCCAGCATTTT. It codes for CASTLRRGQPQHF. The V and J genes are TRBV6-5 and TRBJ1-5; tentative D call: TRBD1 (5 bases). This CDR3 has 13 residues. Between the trimmed V and J ends, which lost 7 bases and 6 bases, there was a span of 13 bases. Germline V CDR1 and CDR2: MNHEY, SVGAGI.

The V gene is TRBV10-1, the J gene TRBJ2-3; 7 bases match TRBD2. The CDR3 consists of 15 residues. CDR1 is WNHNN, CDR2 SYGVQD, per germline (reference sequence). The trim removed 5 bases at V and 6 bases at J, leaving 11 bases unmatched. In DNA, the CDR3 is TGCGCCAGCAGTACGTCAGCGGGGCCAGGGGATACGCAGTATTTT. The encoded protein is CASSTSAGPGDTQYF.

J is TRBJ1-5 and V is TRBV6-5; tentative D call: TRBD1 (6 bases). Germline V lookup: CDR1 MNHEY, CDR2 SVGAGI. The germline V and J ends were trimmed by 4 bases and 5 bases, with 18 bases remaining between them. This CDR3 is 16 amino acids long. This chain's CDR3 is CASSSRTAGSDQPQHF. CDR3 bases: TGTGCCAGCAGTTCCCGGACAGCTGGGAGCGATCAGCCCCAGCATTTT.

A remark on this clone: Other DNA sequences within the sample encode an identical CDR3. J is TRBJ2-7 and V is TRBV6-1; no definite D call. Looked up from germline, CDR1 is MNHNS and CDR2 is SASEGT. With 4 bases removed from V and 1 base from J, the gap between germline ends came to 5 bases. The CDR3 is 12 amino acids. CDR3 bases: TGTGCCAGCAGTGCAAATTCCTACGAGCAGTACTTC. Its protein is CASSANSYEQYF.

The gene calls are TRBV6-5 and TRBJ2-2; D is unclear. The V gene lost 0 bases and the J gene lost 2 bases, with 7 bases spanning the gap. Germline V gene lookup returns CDR1 MNHEY and CDR2 SVGAGI. The CDR3 is 15 amino acids. The CDR3 region is CASSYSNANTGELFF. DNA of the CDR3: TGTGCCAGCAGTTACTCGAATGCAAACACCGGGGAGCTGTTTTTT.

The chain joins TRBV6-5 to TRBJ1-2, with D maybe TRBD1 (5 bases). From germline, CDR1 is MNHEY and CDR2 SVGAGI. The CDR3 totals 13 residues. V was shortened by 5 bases and J by 0 bases, with 7 bases between the two germline ends. The CDR3 loop is CASSLQANYGYTF. The CDR3 DNA reads TGTGCCAGCAGTCTACAGGCTAACTATGGCTACACCTTC.

This clone was found once. Other nucleotide sequences in the sample specify the same CDR3. The chain is built from TRBV5-1 and TRBJ2-5, with D uncertain. With 0 bases removed from V and 5 bases from J, the gap between germline ends came to 5 bases. Germline V CDR1 and CDR2: SGHRS, YFSETQ. This CDR3 contains 12 residues. The CDR3 sequence is CASSLAEETQYF. In nucleotides, the CDR3 is TGCGCCAGCAGCTTGGCCGAGGAGACCCAGTACTTC.